Sequencing of this T cell receptor (beta chain) was carried out in a study of cytomegalovirus exposure and HLA in healthy donors. The V and J ends lost 2 bases and 6 bases respectively, with 8 bases between them. The germline V gene has CDR1 SGHTA and CDR2 FQGNSA. The CDR3 is 12 amino acids. The study ran its PCR with 60 Vbeta and 13 Jbeta primers. Sequencing used immunoSEQ multiplex PCR; TCRdb keeps in-frame clones, though not all of them. The top ten hold around 0.37% of the sample, which has about 160,000 clones, approximately 81% seen once. Input material: PBMCs. The receptor comes from a boy aged 2 to 10 in good health and CMV-seronegative. V gene TRBV7-2 combines with J gene TRBJ2-7; tentatively, D is TRBD1 (6 bases). CDR3 bases: TGTGCCAGCAGCTTAAGGGGGATCGAGCAGTACTTC. Translated: CASSLRGIEQYF.